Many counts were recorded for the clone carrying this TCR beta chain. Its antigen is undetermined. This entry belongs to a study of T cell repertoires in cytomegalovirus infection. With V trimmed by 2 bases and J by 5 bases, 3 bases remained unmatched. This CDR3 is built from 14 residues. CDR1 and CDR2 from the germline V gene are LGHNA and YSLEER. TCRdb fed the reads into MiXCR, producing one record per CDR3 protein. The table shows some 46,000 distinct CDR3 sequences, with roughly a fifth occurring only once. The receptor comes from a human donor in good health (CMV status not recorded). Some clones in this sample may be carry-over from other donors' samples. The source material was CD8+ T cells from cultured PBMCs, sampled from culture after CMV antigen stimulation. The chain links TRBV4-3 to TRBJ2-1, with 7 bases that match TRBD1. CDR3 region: CASSQRQGDNEQFF. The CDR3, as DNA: TGCGCCAGCAGCCAACGTCAGGGGGACAATGAGCAGTTCTTC.